This entry is about one T cell receptor (beta chain). CDR1 and CDR2 from the germline V gene are SGHDN and FVKESK. V lost 4 bases, J lost 5 bases, and 8 bases lay in between. This CDR3 has 12 residues. These data come from a study of preoperative IRX-2 immunotherapy in early breast cancer. Treatment here: preoperative locoregional IRX-2 cytokine immunotherapy. Samples came from a phase Ib trial of preoperative locoregional IRX-2 cytokine immunotherapy. The protocol was immunoSEQ multiplex PCR, while the TCRdb copy is restricted to in-frame clones and leaves out a portion. The data hold about 27,000 clones, with roughly 80% observed a single time.

The sequenced sample was lymph node tissue, obtained before IRX-2 immunotherapy. The chain joins TRBV14 to TRBJ1-1; D not resolved. The TCR was taken from a human donor with breast cancer. The CDR3 spells CASSLIATEAFF. The CDR3 DNA reads as TGTGCCAGCAGCCTGATAGCTACTGAAGCTTTCTTT.